Each of the 5 T cell receptor beta chains below was sequenced from the same sample in a study of shared clonotypes between healthy human individuals. Naive CD8 isolation took CD45RO-negative cells positively selected for CCR7 and excluded terminally differentiated effector memory CD45RA+ cells. The data were produced by immunoSEQ multiplex PCR, yet TCRdb's version contains in-frame clones alone and is incomplete. The data contain over 2 million clones, roughly 94% of them singletons. Sequenced input: naive CD8+ T cells sorted from blood. These receptors all stem from a man between 18 and 35 years old in good health.

J is TRBJ1-6 and V is TRBV7-9; 7 bases map to TRBD1. This CDR3 has 16 residues. V lost 5 bases, J lost 0 bases, and 4 bases stayed unmatched. Germline V gene data show CDR1 as SEHNR and CDR2 as FQNEAQ (reference sequence). The CDR3 sequence: CASSETGDSYNSPLHF. Written as DNA, the CDR3 is TGTGCCAGCAGCGAAACAGGGGACTCCTATAATTCACCCCTCCACTTT.

The genes are TRBV6-5 and TRBJ2-5; TRBD1 matches 7 bases. The CDR3 totals 14 residues. V lost 6 bases to trimming and J lost 5 bases; unmatched junction nucleotides: 9. Germline V gene sequence: CDR1 MNHEY, CDR2 SVGAGI. CDR3 region: CASSLTGILETQYF. For the CDR3, the DNA is TGTGCCAGCAGCCTGACAGGGATTCTGGAGACCCAGTACTTC.

The J gene is TRBJ1-2, the V gene TRBV14; D gene uncertain. Per the germline V gene, CDR1 is SGHDN and CDR2 is FVKESK. Trimming shortened V by 1 base and J by 1 base, and 10 bases separated the two germline ends. The CDR3 runs to 15 residues. The CDR3 spells CASSQGGRINYGYTF. CDR3 sequence (DNA): TGTGCCAGCAGCCAAGGAGGACGGATTAACTATGGCTACACCTTC.

The rearrangement joins TRBV10-2 to TRBJ2-7; D is uncertain. CDR3 length: 14 amino acids. CDR1 and CDR2 from the germline V gene are WSHSY and SAAADI. V lost 0 bases and J 2 bases, leaving 8 bases between the germline ends. The CDR3 sequence: CASSESGYTYEQYF. The CDR3, as DNA: TGCGCCAGCAGTGAGTCGGGGTACACCTACGAGCAGTACTTC.

The gene calls are TRBV5-1 and TRBJ1-1, with 7 bases fitting TRBD1. V shed 3 bases, J shed 3 bases, and the junction held 11 bases outside the gene matches. Germline V gene sequence: CDR1 SGHRS, CDR2 YFSETQ. CDR3 length: 16 amino acids. The DNA for the CDR3 is TGCGCCAGCAGCTCTGACTCGACAGGGTGGTACACTGAAGCTTTCTTT. Protein product: CASSSDSTGWYTEAFF.